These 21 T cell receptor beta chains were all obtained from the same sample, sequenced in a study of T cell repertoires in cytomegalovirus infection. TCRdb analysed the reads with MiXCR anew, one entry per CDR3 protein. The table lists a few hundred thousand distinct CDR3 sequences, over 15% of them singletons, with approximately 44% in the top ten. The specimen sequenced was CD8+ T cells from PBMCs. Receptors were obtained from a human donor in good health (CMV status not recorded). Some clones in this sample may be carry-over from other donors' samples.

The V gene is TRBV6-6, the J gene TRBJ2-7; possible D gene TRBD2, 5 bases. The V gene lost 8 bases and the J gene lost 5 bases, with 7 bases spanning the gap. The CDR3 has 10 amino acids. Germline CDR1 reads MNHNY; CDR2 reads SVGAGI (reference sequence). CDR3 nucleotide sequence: TGTGCCAGCCGGGAAAACGAGCAGTACTTC. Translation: CASRENEQYF.

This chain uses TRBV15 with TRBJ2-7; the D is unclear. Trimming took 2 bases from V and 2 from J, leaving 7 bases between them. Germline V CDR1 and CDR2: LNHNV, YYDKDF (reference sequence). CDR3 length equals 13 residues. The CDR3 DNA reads TGTGCCACCAGCAGATCGCGGACCTACGAGCAGTACTTC. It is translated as CATSRSRTYEQYF. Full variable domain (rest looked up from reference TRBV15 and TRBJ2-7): DAMVIQNPRYQVTQFGKPVTLSCSQTLNHNVMYWYQQKSSQAPKLLFHYYDKDFNNEADTPDNFQSRRPNTSFCFLDIRSPGLGDTAMYLCATSRSRTYEQYFGPGTRLTVT.

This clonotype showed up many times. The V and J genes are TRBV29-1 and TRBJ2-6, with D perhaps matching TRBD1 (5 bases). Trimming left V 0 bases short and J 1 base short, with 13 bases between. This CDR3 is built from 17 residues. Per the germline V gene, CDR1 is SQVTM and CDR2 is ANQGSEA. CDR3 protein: CSVEEFRRQSGANVLTF. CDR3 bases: TGCAGCGTTGAAGAATTCAGGAGACAGTCTGGGGCCAACGTCCTGACTTTC.

The CDR3, as DNA: TGTGCCAGCAGTGAAGGGACAGGTGGGGCCAACGTCCTGACTTTC. This codes for CASSEGTGGANVLTF. The rearrangement uses TRBV6-1 and TRBJ2-6; 7 nucleotides line up with TRBD1. CDR1 and CDR2 from the germline V gene are MNHNS and SASEGT. The length of the CDR3 is 15 residues. The trim removed 1 base at V and 3 bases at J, leaving 0 bases unmatched.

CDR3 amino acids: CASRKGLADYEQYF. CDR3 DNA: TGCGCCAGCAGGAAGGGACTAGCGGACTACGAGCAGTACTTC. The chain couples TRBV5-1 to TRBJ2-7, with 11 bases fitting TRBD2. Losses at the gene ends were 5 bases for V and 3 bases for J; bases not matched to a gene: 4. Germline CDR1 is SGHRS and CDR2 is YFSETQ. The CDR3 consists of 14 residues. Full variable domain (missing parts from reference TRBV5-1 and TRBJ2-7): KAGVTQTPRYLIKTRGQQVTLSCSPISGHRSVSWYQQTPGQGLQFLFEYFSETQRNKGNFPGRFSGRQFSNSRSEMNVSTLELGDSALYLCASRKGLADYEQYFGPGTRLTVT.

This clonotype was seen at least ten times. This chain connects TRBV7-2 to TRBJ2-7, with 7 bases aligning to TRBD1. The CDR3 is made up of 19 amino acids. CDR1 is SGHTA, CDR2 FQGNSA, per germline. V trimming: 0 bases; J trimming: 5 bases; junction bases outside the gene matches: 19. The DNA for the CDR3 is TGTGCCAGCAGCTTAGCCGGACATTACAACCGGGACAGTACCCACGAGCAGTACTTC. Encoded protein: CASSLAGHYNRDSTHEQYF.

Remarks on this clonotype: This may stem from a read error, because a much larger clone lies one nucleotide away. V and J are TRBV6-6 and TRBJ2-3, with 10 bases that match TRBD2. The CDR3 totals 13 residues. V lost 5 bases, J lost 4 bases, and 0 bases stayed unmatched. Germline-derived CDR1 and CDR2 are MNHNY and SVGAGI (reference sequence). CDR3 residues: CASSGTSADTQYF. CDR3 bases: TGTGCCAGCAGTGGGACTAGCGCAGATACGCAGTATTTT.

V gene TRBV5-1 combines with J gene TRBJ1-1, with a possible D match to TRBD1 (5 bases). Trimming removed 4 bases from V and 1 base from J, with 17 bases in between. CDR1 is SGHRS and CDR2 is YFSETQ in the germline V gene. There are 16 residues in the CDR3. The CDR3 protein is CASSHARQSGNTEAFF. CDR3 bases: TGCGCCAGCAGCCACGCCCGACAGTCGGGGAACACTGAAGCTTTCTTT.

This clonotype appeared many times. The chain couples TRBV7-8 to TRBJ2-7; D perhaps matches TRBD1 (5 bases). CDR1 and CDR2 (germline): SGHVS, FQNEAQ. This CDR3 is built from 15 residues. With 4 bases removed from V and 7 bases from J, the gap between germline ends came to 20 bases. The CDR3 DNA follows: TGTGCCAGCAGCTCCCAAGGGGCCGCCGCTAGGGAGCAGTACTTC. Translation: CASSSQGAAAREQYF.

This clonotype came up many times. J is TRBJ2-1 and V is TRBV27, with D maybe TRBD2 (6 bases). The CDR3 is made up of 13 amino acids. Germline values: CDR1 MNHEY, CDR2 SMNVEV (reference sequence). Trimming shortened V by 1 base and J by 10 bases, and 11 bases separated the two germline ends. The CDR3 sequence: CASSLYSGVEQFF. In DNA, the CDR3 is TGTGCCAGCAGTTTATATTCGGGGGTCGAGCAGTTCTTC.

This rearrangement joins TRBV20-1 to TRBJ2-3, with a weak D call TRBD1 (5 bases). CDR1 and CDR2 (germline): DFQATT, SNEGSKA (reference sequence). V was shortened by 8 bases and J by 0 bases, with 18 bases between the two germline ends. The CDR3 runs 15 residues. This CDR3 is CSPLLGPSSTDTQYF. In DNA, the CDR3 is TGCAGTCCCCTCCTGGGGCCCTCTAGCACAGATACGCAGTATTTT.

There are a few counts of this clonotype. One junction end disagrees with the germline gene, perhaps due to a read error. The CDR3, as DNA: TGTTCAGCCACCTATTCGGCCGGGACCGTAAACTATGGCTACACCTTC. Its translation: CSATYSAGTVNYGYTF. The chain combines TRBV20-1 with TRBJ1-2, with D possibly matching TRBD1 (5 bases). This CDR3 has 16 amino acids. In germline, CDR1 is DFQATT, CDR2 SNEGSKA (reference sequence).

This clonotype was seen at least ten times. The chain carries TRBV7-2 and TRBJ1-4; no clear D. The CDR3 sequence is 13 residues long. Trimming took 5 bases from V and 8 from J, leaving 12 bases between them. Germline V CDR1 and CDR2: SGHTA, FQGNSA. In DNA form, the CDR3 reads TGTGCCAGCAGCACGATAACGGGGGAAAAACTGTTTTTT. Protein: CASSTITGEKLFF.

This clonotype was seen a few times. CDR3 bases: TGTGCCAGCAGTTACGGGGCAGGGTTGGGTCAGCCCCAGCATTTT. Translated: CASSYGAGLGQPQHF. The V and J genes are TRBV6-5 and TRBJ1-5; D perhaps matches TRBD1 (5 bases). V lost 2 bases to trimming and J lost 6 bases, with 14 bases between them. CDR1 is MNHEY, CDR2 SVGAGI, per germline. This CDR3 is built from 15 residues.

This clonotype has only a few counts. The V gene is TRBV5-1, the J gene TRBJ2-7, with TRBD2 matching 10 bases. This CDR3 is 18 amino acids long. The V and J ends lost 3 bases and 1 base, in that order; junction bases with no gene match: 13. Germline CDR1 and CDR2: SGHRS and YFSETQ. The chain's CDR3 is CASSWSGLARLTSYEQYF. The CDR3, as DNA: TGCGCCAGCAGCTGGTCGGGACTAGCGAGGCTTACTTCCTACGAGCAGTACTTC.

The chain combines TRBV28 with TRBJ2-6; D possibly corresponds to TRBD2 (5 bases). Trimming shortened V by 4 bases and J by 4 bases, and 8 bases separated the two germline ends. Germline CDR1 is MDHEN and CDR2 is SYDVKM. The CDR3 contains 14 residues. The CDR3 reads CASSSRVGANVLTF. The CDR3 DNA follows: TGTGCCAGCAGTTCGCGGGTAGGGGCCAACGTCCTGACTTTC.

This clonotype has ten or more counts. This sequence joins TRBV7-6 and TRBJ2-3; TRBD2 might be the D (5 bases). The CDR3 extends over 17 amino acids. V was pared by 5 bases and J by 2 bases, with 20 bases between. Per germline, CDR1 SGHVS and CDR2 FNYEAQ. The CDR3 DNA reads TGTGCCAGCAGCCCGCGGACTCCTGAACCATCCACAGATACGCAGTATTTT. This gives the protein CASSPRTPEPSTDTQYF.

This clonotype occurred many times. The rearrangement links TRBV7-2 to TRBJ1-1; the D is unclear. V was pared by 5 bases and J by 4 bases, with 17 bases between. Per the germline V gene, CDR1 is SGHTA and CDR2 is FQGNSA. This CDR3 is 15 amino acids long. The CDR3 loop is CASSLRADWATEAFF. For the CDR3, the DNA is TGTGCCAGCAGCCTCCGGGCCGACTGGGCCACTGAAGCTTTCTTT.

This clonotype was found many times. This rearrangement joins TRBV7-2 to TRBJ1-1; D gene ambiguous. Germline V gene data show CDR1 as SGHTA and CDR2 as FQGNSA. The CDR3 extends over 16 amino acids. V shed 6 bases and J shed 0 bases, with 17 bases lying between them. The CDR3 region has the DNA TGTGCCAGCAGACGAGGGCCAGGCCCCATGAACACTGAAGCTTTCTTT. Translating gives CASRRGPGPMNTEAFF. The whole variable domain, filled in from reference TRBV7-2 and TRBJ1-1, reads GAGVSQSPSNKVTEKGKDVELRCDPISGHTALYWYRQSLGQGLEFLIYFQGNSAPDKSGLPSDRFSAERTGGSVSTLTIQRTQQEDSAVYLCASRRGPGPMNTEAFFGQGTRLTVV.

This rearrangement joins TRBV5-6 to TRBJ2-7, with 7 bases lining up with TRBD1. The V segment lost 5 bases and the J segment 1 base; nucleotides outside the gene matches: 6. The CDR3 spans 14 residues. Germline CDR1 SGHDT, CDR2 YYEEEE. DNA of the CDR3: TGTGCCAGCAGTCAAACGGGACAGTCCTACGAGCAGTACTTC. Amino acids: CASSQTGQSYEQYF.

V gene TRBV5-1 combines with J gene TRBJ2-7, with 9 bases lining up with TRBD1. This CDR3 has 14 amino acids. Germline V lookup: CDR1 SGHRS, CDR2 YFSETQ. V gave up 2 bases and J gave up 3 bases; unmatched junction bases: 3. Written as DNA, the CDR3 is TGCGCCAGCAGCTTCGTGGACAGGGGCTACGAGCAGTACTTC. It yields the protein CASSFVDRGYEQYF.